The 30 T cell receptor beta chains below all came from one sample that was sequenced in a study of shared clonotypes between healthy human individuals. Repertoires were generated with immunoSEQ multiplex PCR, while TCRdb's copy carries only in-frame clones and drops some. The sample comprises some 1,900,000 clones, approximately 95% of which are singletons, and 0.95% to 1.5% rests with the top ten. CD45RO-negative cells were positively selected for CCR7, leaving out terminally differentiated effector memory CD45RA+ cells. The sequenced material came from naive CD8+ T cells sorted from blood. The source is a man younger than 35 in good health.

This clone has a single count. The sample holds other DNA sequences that translate to the same CDR3. The genes are TRBV9 and TRBJ1-1, with D possibly matching TRBD1 (6 bases). This CDR3 is 14 amino acids long. Germline-derived CDR1 and CDR2 are SGDLS and YYNGEE. Trimming cost V 4 bases and J 4 bases, with 14 bases left between them. The CDR3 sequence: CASSSSGVGTEAFF. The CDR3 DNA reads TGTGCCAGCAGCTCATCAGGGGTCGGCACTGAAGCTTTCTTT. The full variable domain, with the rest looked up from reference TRBV9 and TRBJ1-1, is DSGVTQTPKHLITATGQRVTLRCSPRSGDLSVYWYQQSLDQGLQFLIQYYNGEERAKGNILERFSAQQFPDLHSELNLSSLELGDSALYFCASSSSGVGTEAFFGQGTRLTVV.

As for this clone: Distinct nucleotide sequences in the sample also encode this CDR3. The gene calls are TRBV5-6 and TRBJ2-3; no definite D call. The CDR3 runs to 12 residues. The V end lost 3 bases, the J end lost 6 bases, and 8 bases lay between the germline ends. Germline loops: CDR1 SGHDT, CDR2 YYEEEE. For the CDR3, the DNA is TGTGCCAGCAGCTCCATGGCGGATACGCAGTATTTT. Protein: CASSSMADTQYF.

V gene TRBV5-6 combines with J gene TRBJ2-5; TRBD1 might be the D (6 bases). V lost 0 bases and J lost 2, with 8 bases in between. Germline V gene sequence: CDR1 SGHDT, CDR2 YYEEEE. The CDR3 spans 14 residues. This chain's CDR3 is CASSLADSQETQYF. CDR3 in DNA: TGTGCCAGCAGCTTGGCGGACAGTCAAGAGACCCAGTACTTC.

The chain links TRBV5-1 to TRBJ2-5; the D gene is possibly TRBD2 (6 bases). V was trimmed by 2 bases and J by 0 bases, leaving 14 bases between them. The CDR3 is made up of 16 amino acids. Germline V gives CDR1 SGHRS, CDR2 YFSETQ. CDR3 loop: CASSFVGSGDQETQYF. The CDR3 DNA is TGCGCCAGCAGCTTTGTTGGTAGCGGAGACCAAGAGACCCAGTACTTC.

The chain uses TRBV2 and TRBJ1-3; 7 bases line up with TRBD1. Germline trimming cut 10 bases from V and 4 bases from J; bases unmatched to any gene: 13. This CDR3 is 15 amino acids long. Germline values: CDR1 SNHLY, CDR2 FYNNEI. Here the CDR3 DNA reads TGTGCCACCTCCCCGGGACAGCTGGGAGGAAACACCATATATTTT. Encoded protein: CATSPGQLGGNTIYF.

This sequence joins TRBV5-6 and TRBJ2-3; 7 bases align to TRBD1. J gave up 4 bases and V 4 bases, and 9 bases lay outside the gene matches. The CDR3 has 15 amino acids. The germline V gene has CDR1 SGHDT and CDR2 YYEEEE. The CDR3 loop reads CASSAIDREPDTQYF. In DNA form, the CDR3 reads TGTGCCAGCAGCGCTATAGACAGGGAGCCAGATACGCAGTATTTT.

With respect to this clone: The identical CDR3 is also encoded by other nucleotide sequences in the sample. The rearrangement links TRBV5-6 to TRBJ2-7, with TRBD2 identical over 7 bases. The CDR3 covers 14 residues. Germline lookup yields CDR1 SGHDT and CDR2 YYEEEE. Trimming took 0 bases from V and 1 from J; bases not matched to a gene: 1. CDR3 loop: CASSLGLASYEQYF. Written as DNA, the CDR3 is TGTGCCAGCAGCTTGGGACTAGCTTCCTACGAGCAGTACTTC.

The CDR3 DNA is TGTGCCAGCAGTAACAGGGCCGCCTCCTACGAGCAGTACTTC. Encoded protein: CASSNRAASYEQYF. The chain joins TRBV6-6 to TRBJ2-7, with D possibly matching TRBD1 (6 bases). CDR1 is MNHNY, CDR2 SVGAGI, per germline (reference sequence). Between the trimmed V and J ends, which lost 5 bases and 0 bases, there was a span of 11 bases. CDR3 length: 14 residues.

The rearrangement uses TRBV9 and TRBJ2-7; TRBD1 or TRBD2 may be the D gene (5 bases each). V dropped 0 bases and J dropped 7 bases, with 11 bases sitting between them. This CDR3 is 13 amino acids long. Germline CDR1 reads SGDLS; CDR2 reads YYNGEE. Written as DNA, the CDR3 is TGTGCCAGCAGCGTAGACTCTGGGACGGAGCAGTACTTC. This encodes CASSVDSGTEQYF.

The V and J genes are TRBV9 and TRBJ1-1, with a possible D match to TRBD1 (5 bases). V was clipped by 3 bases and J by 5 bases, with 17 bases between them. Germline V CDR1 and CDR2: SGDLS, YYNGEE. This CDR3 is built from 15 residues. Written as DNA, the CDR3 is TGTGCCAGCAGCGCCGGCCCGGGACTAAGGACTGAAGCTTTCTTT. This gives the protein CASSAGPGLRTEAFF.

This clone showed up just a few times. The chain has TRBV6-5 and TRBJ1-3, with D possibly TRBD1 on 5 matching bases. V was shortened by 11 bases and J by 0 bases, with 11 bases between the two germline ends. This CDR3 region has 13 residues. Germline-derived CDR1 and CDR2 are MNHEY and SVGAGI. The CDR3 sequence is CAVQTDSGNTIYF. The CDR3 region has the DNA TGTGCCGTCCAGACAGACTCTGGAAACACCATATATTTT.

The CDR3 sequence is CASSRETGSSYEQYF. DNA for the CDR3: TGTGCCAGCAGCCGGGAAACCGGGAGCTCCTACGAGCAGTACTTC. The V and J genes are TRBV16 and TRBJ2-7; perhaps TRBD2 as D (6 bases). Germline V lookup: CDR1 KGHSY, CDR2 FQNENV. The V end lost 4 bases, the J end lost 0 bases, and 13 bases lay between the germline ends. The CDR3 contains 15 residues. Looking up the rest from reference TRBV16 and TRBJ2-7 gives the full variable domain: GEEVAQTPKHLVRGEGQKAKLYCAPIKGHSYVFWYQQVLKNEFKFLISFQNENVFDETGMPKERFSAKCLPNSPCSLEIQATKLEDSAVYFCASSRETGSSYEQYFGPGTRLTVT.

The V call is TRBV9, the J call TRBJ1-6; D not certain. Trimming cost V 7 bases and J 9 bases, with 17 bases left between them. Germline CDR1 is SGDLS and CDR2 is YYNGEE. CDR3 length equals 14 residues. The CDR3 reads CASAMGTLGSPLHF. The CDR3, as DNA: TGTGCCAGCGCAATGGGCACCCTCGGTTCACCCCTCCACTTT. Supplemented by reference TRBV9 and TRBJ1-6, the full variable domain reads DSGVTQTPKHLITATGQRVTLRCSPRSGDLSVYWYQQSLDQGLQFLIQYYNGEERAKGNILERFSAQQFPDLHSELNLSSLELGDSALYFCASAMGTLGSPLHFGNGTRLTVT.

This chain joins TRBV5-6 and TRBJ2-5; D gene unclear. The CDR3 is made up of 14 amino acids. V lost 3 bases and J 4 bases, leaving 13 bases between the germline ends. Germline V gene sequence: CDR1 SGHDT, CDR2 YYEEEE. The CDR3 DNA reads TGTGCCAGCAGCTCAAGCGCACAACGAGAGACCCAGTACTTC. Translation: CASSSSAQRETQYF.

V is TRBV6-1 and J is TRBJ2-7, with D unresolved. V gave up 0 bases and J gave up 1 base, with 13 bases separating them. CDR1 and CDR2 (germline): MNHNS, SASEGT. This CDR3 is built from 16 residues. CDR3: CASSEARIAFSYEQYF. CDR3 bases: TGTGCCAGCAGTGAAGCGCGGATAGCCTTTTCCTACGAGCAGTACTTC.

The chain links TRBV5-1 to TRBJ2-1; 11 bases map to TRBD2. V shed 0 bases, J shed 5 bases, and the junction held 4 bases outside the gene matches. The CDR3 is made up of 16 amino acids. CDR1 is SGHRS and CDR2 is YFSETQ in the germline V gene. Here the CDR3 reads CASSLDSGGEDNEQFF. DNA of the CDR3: TGCGCCAGCAGCTTGGATAGCGGGGGGGAAGACAATGAGCAGTTCTTC.

The count of this clone is one. This chain joins TRBV27 and TRBJ1-1; TRBD1 might be the D (5 bases). V lost 5 bases, J lost 1 base, and 17 bases lay in between. Germline V gene data show CDR1 as MNHEY and CDR2 as SMNVEV (reference sequence). The CDR3 has 16 residues. The CDR3 loop is CASSPSGGSSNTEAFF. The DNA for the CDR3 is TGTGCCAGCAGTCCCTCTGGGGGGTCCTCGAACACTGAAGCTTTCTTT.

The chain recombines TRBV9 with TRBJ2-1, with a possible D match to TRBD2 (6 bases). V gave up 0 bases and J gave up 2 bases, with 15 bases separating them. The CDR3 extends over 17 amino acids. Germline-derived CDR1 and CDR2 are SGDLS and YYNGEE. The CDR3 here is CASSVEPAGLTYNEQFF. The CDR3 coding sequence is TGTGCCAGCAGCGTAGAACCAGCGGGTTTGACCTACAATGAGCAGTTCTTC. Filled out from reference TRBV9 and TRBJ2-1, the complete variable domain reads DSGVTQTPKHLITATGQRVTLRCSPRSGDLSVYWYQQSLDQGLQFLIQYYNGEERAKGNILERFSAQQFPDLHSELNLSSLELGDSALYFCASSVEPAGLTYNEQFFGPGTRLTVL.

A single count supports this clone. The V and J genes are TRBV6-1 and TRBJ2-7; D is possibly TRBD1 (5 bases). This CDR3 has 17 residues. Trimming pared 2 bases from V and 7 bases from J, leaving 24 bases between. In germline, CDR1 is MNHNS, CDR2 SASEGT. The CDR3 nucleotides are TGTGCCAGCAGTGAATTCGTAGGGGCTATCCCAATGTATGAGCAGTACTTC. It specifies CASSEFVGAIPMYEQYF.

The chain is built from TRBV6-5 and TRBJ2-2; 8 bases are a match to TRBD1. With V trimmed by 6 bases and J by 5 bases, 8 bases remained unmatched. The germline V gene has CDR1 MNHEY and CDR2 SVGAGI. The CDR3 loop spans 15 amino acids. The DNA of the CDR3 is TGTGCCAGCAGGTTTCGGACAGGGCTAACCGGGGAGCTGTTTTTT. Protein sequence: CASRFRTGLTGELFF.

The rearrangement joins TRBV5-6 to TRBJ2-1, with TRBD2 as a possible D gene (6 bases). CDR3 length: 13 amino acids. The germline V gene has CDR1 SGHDT and CDR2 YYEEEE. V was trimmed by 4 bases and J by 13 bases, leaving 18 bases between them. The CDR3 spells CASSPFRDSVQFF. The CDR3 nucleotides read TGTGCCAGCAGCCCGTTTCGGGACTCCGTACAGTTCTTC.

The rearrangement links TRBV27 to TRBJ2-1, with TRBD2 matching 7 bases. Germline lookup yields CDR1 MNHEY and CDR2 SMNVEV (reference sequence). The junction had 8 bases not matched to a gene; V was cut back by 5 bases and J by 4 bases. The CDR3 consists of 15 residues. The CDR3 DNA reads TGTGCCAGCAGTCCCAGCGGGACCGCTTACAATGAGCAGTTCTTC. Translation gives CASSPSGTAYNEQFF.

This clone was seen a single time. The genes are TRBV19 and TRBJ2-7; TRBD2 matches 9 bases. J was trimmed by 0 bases and V by 5 bases; bases with no gene match: 5. Germline loops: CDR1 LNHDA, CDR2 SQIVND (reference sequence). This CDR3 spans 15 amino acids. The CDR3 bases are TGTGCCAGTAGTCCGACTAGCGGTAGCTCCTACGAGCAGTACTTC. This translates into CASSPTSGSSYEQYF.

This clone was recorded only once. The chain carries TRBV5-6 and TRBJ1-2, with 8 positions matching TRBD1. There are 17 residues in the CDR3. Germline V lookup: CDR1 SGHDT, CDR2 YYEEEE. Trimming cost V 0 bases and J 0 bases; bases outside gene matches: 7. CDR3 DNA: TGTGCCAGCAGCTTGGGGGCAGGGGGCCAGTCTAACTATGGCTACACCTTC. Its translation: CASSLGAGGQSNYGYTF.

V and J are TRBV2 and TRBJ2-7; 7 bases map to TRBD1. There are 16 residues in the CDR3. The V gene's germline CDR1 is SNHLY and CDR2 FYNNEI. V shed 6 bases, J shed 1 base, and the junction held 12 bases outside the gene matches. DNA of the CDR3: TGTGCCAGCAGAAACGAAATACAGGGGCCTTCCTACGAGCAGTACTTC. It specifies CASRNEIQGPSYEQYF.

This clone was seen just once. The chain links TRBV10-3 to TRBJ2-1; D is unresolved. V was clipped by 2 bases and J by 4 bases, with 12 bases between them. This CDR3 has 15 amino acids. Germline V gene sequence: CDR1 ENHRY, CDR2 SYGVKD. CDR3 protein: CAISEPLGTYNEQFF. CDR3 sequence (DNA): TGTGCCATCAGTGAGCCTCTAGGAACTTACAATGAGCAGTTCTTC.

V and J are TRBV18 and TRBJ2-7, with D perhaps matching TRBD2 (6 bases). Per the germline V gene, CDR1 is KGHSH and CDR2 is LQKENI. V was trimmed by 0 bases and J by 7 bases, leaving 19 bases between them. CDR3 size: 16 residues. The CDR3, as DNA: TGTGCCAGCTCACCACCGGAGGGCGGCCTTGGGGTAGAGCAGTACTTC. It yields the protein CASSPPEGGLGVEQYF.

For the CDR3, the DNA is TGTGCCAGCAGCGAATCAGGGGGGAGCACAGATACGCAGTATTTT. This encodes CASSESGGSTDTQYF. The chain employs TRBV9 and TRBJ2-3, with TRBD1 as a possible D gene (7 bases). Germline V lookup: CDR1 SGDLS, CDR2 YYNGEE. The length of the CDR3 is 15 residues. The V gene lost 3 bases and the J gene lost 0 bases, with 11 bases spanning the gap.

This chain uses TRBV5-6 with TRBJ1-5; D is possibly TRBD1 (6 bases). Trimming shortened V by 0 bases and J by 7 bases, and 14 bases separated the two germline ends. This CDR3 spans 15 amino acids. Germline CDR1 SGHDT, CDR2 YYEEEE. CDR3 protein: CASSLALQGWQPQHF. In nucleotides, the CDR3 is TGTGCCAGCAGCTTGGCGTTACAGGGATGGCAGCCCCAGCATTTT.

The rearrangement joins TRBV2 to TRBJ1-2; no clear D gene. Germline-derived CDR1 and CDR2 are SNHLY and FYNNEI. V lost 6 bases and J 8 bases, leaving 25 bases between the germline ends. The length of the CDR3 is 16 residues. The DNA of the CDR3 is TGTGCCAGCAGAGATCGCACGTTGGAGGAAAGAGGAGGCTACACCTTC. Its translation: CASRDRTLEERGGYTF.